This T cell receptor beta chain was captured in a study of monozygotic twins with inflammatory bowel disease (dated by TCRdb to about 2019). About the investigation overall: A total of some 30 monozygotic twin pairs were included in the full study, comprising nine German pairs (four IBD-concordant, five IBD-discordant) and 19 IBD-discordant Danish pairs. The search for disease-associated traits relied mainly on comparing, within discordant pairs, IBD patients with their genetically identical healthy co-twins. Each individual had, on average, about 151 000 unique TCRalpha sequences and 181 000 unique TCRbeta sequences available for analysis.

Libraries were prepared through 5' RACE. Preparation of each TCR library used about 4,000 ng of total RNA. For each sample, cDNA was synthesized in eight separate reactions using SMARTScribe reverse transcriptase. During cDNA synthesis, unique molecular identifiers containing a 6-nucleotide sample barcode were introduced by template switching. Two nested PCRs of around 16 and 10 cycles amplified the TCRalpha and TCRbeta cDNA, and bead purification followed each PCR. Before amplification, the cDNA was treated with uracil DNA-glycosylase and purified using the QIAquick PCR purification kit. The second PCR added Illumina TruSeq-compatible adapters along with sample-specific barcodes. TapeStation and Qubit were used to check library quality and concentration, and approximately 5.5 ng of each library went into the pool. Pooled libraries were sequenced on an Illumina HiSeq2500 single-index Rapid Run with 2 x 100 bp reads and custom sequencing primers. The authors' pipeline ran thus. MiGEC version 1.2.6 was used for UMI-based consensus assembly, which corrected PCR and sequencing errors. MiXCR version 2.1.1 handled V(D)J alignment, clonotype assembly and CDR3 extraction. Normalisation of gene usage, clonotype sharing and MAIT/NKT TCR abundance was achieved by analysing the top 1000, 10 000 and 20 000 clonotypes per sample. After downsampling to 27 000 UMIs, diversity was calculated as the inverse Simpson index using the vegan R package. Paired Mann-Whitney U tests were applied to discordant twin pairs, and Benjamini-Hochberg correction was used for multiple testing. Reads reprocessed by TCRdb are summarized as one entry per CDR3 protein sequence, and DNA is absent. None of the V and J calls come from the authors' own analysis; TCRdb made them. The table kept for this sample lists about 300,000 distinct CDR3 sequences. 5.6% of the sample lies in the top ten.

CDR1 is given as SGHVS and CDR2 as FQNEAQ, both from the germline V gene. The CDR3 spans 12 residues, from the cysteine through the phenylalanine. No DNA was logged. With regard to this clonotype: Its recognized antigen is unknown.

From each donor, an approximately 2.4 ml peripheral blood sample was collected into PAXgene tubes and kept at -80 degrees C. Total RNA was isolated from whole blood with the PAXgene blood miRNA kit on an automated QIAcube, without T cell sorting. Peripheral blood from monozygotic twin pairs who were concordant or discordant for inflammatory bowel disease underwent deep TCRalpha and TCRbeta repertoire profiling using unique molecular barcoding. Smoking habits were recorded for all twin pairs, and each individual was classified as a current, former or never smoker. Results the study describes overall, beyond this receptor: Compared with healthy twins, IBD patients shared fewer clonotypes with other individuals, and the difference was most pronounced in patients with signs of disease activity. Repertoire similarity did not differ between concordant and discordant twins, possibly due to limited statistical power. No single strong signal or clonotype linked to IBD turned up in the results, so the idea that one exists was not supported. Because patients were on differing immunosuppressive treatments, the repertoires may have picked up extra background noise and inter-individual variability. IBD patients had lower TCRbeta repertoire diversity, measured by the inverse Simpson index, than their healthy co-twins. The analysis was unable to tell different T cell subtypes apart.

The clonotype originates from a human donor with ulcerative colitis or Crohn's disease, or a healthy co-twin of an affected twin (not recorded which). Sequenced: blood. The chain is made from TRBV7-8 and TRBJ2-3; the D call of TRBD1 rests on TCRdb alone, since no DNA is present to check it. Here the CDR3 is given as CASSSTGFLLYF.